A selection of T cell receptor beta chains follows, all from one sample in a study of shared clonotypes between healthy human individuals. Method: immunoSEQ multiplex PCR; TCRdb's copy keeps in-frame clones and lacks some. This sample has some 2,500,000 clones, with around 92% found just once. Sequenced sample: naive CD4+ T cells from PBMCs. All receptors derive from a man younger than 35 in good health. Some clones in this sample may be carry-over from other donors' samples. Each CDR3 is given with its conserved first and last residue. D genes are given only for firm matches. Clone size is not always given. Where it is, it says once, few, many or a class for expanded clones.

D: .
size: .
J: TRBJ1-3
V: TRBV6-6
DNA: TGTGCCAGCAGTAACGGTGGACGGGAGTCTGGAAACACCATATATTTT
CDR3: CASSNGGRESGNTIYF

D: TRBD1
size: .
J: TRBJ1-3
V: TRBV2
DNA: TGTGCCAGCAGCGGACAGGAATCTGGAAACACCATATATTTT
CDR3: CASSGQESGNTIYF

D: .
size: .
J: TRBJ1-1
V: TRBV2
DNA: TGTGCCAGCAGTCCCTATCGGGACACTGAAGCTTTCTTT
CDR3: CASSPYRDTEAFF

D: .
size: once
J: TRBJ2-2
V: TRBV4-2
DNA: TGTGCCAGCAGCCAAGTCCTACCCCTAGCCGGGGAGCTGTTTTTT
CDR3: CASSQVLPLAGELFF

D: TRBD1
size: .
J: TRBJ2-1
V: TRBV9
DNA: TGTGCCAGCAGCCGAGGGGACAGCTCCTACAATGAGCAGTTCTTC
CDR3: CASSRGDSSYNEQFF

D: .
size: few
J: TRBJ1-2
V: TRBV4-1
DNA: TGCGCCAGCAGCCAAGGGCATCTCGCAAGGGGCTACACCTTC
CDR3: CASSQGHLARGYTF

D: .
size: once
J: TRBJ2-7
V: TRBV11-3
DNA: TGTGCCAGCAGCCTGAGGGGGACGGGCGAGCAGTACTTC
CDR3: CASSLRGTGEQYF

D: .
size: .
J: TRBJ1-4
V: TRBV5-4
DNA: TGTGCCAGCAGCTTGGGACCAGTTTGGATAGGAACTAATGAAAAACTGTTTTTT
CDR3: CASSLGPVWIGTNEKLFF

D: TRBD2
size: .
J: TRBJ2-2
V: TRBV28
DNA: TGTGCCAGCAGTCGAACCGGACTAGCCGGGGAGCTGTTTTTT
CDR3: CASSRTGLAGELFF

D: TRBD2
size: .
J: TRBJ2-3
V: TRBV7-8
DNA: TGTGCCAGCAGCTTAGTCTTCGAAGCGGGAGGTCCTAGCACAGATACGCAGTATTTT
CDR3: CASSLVFEAGGPSTDTQYF

D: .
size: .
J: TRBJ2-1
V: TRBV7-2
DNA: TGTGCCAGCAGCTTAGACAGGGGGGGAAATGAGCAGTTCTTC
CDR3: CASSLDRGGNEQFF